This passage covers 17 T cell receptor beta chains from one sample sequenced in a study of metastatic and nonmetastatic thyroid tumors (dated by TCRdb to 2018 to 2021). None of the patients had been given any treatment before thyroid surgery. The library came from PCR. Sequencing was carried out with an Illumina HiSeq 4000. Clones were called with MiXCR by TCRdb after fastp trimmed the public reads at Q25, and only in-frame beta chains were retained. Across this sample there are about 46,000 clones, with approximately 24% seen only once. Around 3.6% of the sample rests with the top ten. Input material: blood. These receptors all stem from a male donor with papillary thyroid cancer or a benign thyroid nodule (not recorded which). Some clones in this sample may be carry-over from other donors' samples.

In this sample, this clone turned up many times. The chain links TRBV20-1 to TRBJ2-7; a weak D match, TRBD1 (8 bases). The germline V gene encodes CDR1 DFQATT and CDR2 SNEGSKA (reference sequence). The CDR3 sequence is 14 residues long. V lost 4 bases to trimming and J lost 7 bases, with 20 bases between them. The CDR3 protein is CSATKQGGQAEQYF. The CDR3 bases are TGCAGTGCTACGAAACAGGGGGGGCAGGCTGAGCAGTACTTC.

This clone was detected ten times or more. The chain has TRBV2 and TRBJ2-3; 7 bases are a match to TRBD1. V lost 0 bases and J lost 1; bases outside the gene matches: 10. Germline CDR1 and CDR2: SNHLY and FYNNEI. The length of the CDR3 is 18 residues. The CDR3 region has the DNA TGTGCCAGCAGTGAAGCGCTTCTAGGGGGCTGGGGCACAGATACGCAGTATTTT. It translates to CASSEALLGGWGTDTQYF. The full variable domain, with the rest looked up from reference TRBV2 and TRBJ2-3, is EPEVTQTPSHQVTQMGQEVILRCVPISNHLYFYWYRQILGQKVEFLVSFYNNEISEKSEIFDDQFSVERPDGSNFTLKIRSTKLEDSAMYFCASSEALLGGWGTDTQYFGPGTRLTVL.

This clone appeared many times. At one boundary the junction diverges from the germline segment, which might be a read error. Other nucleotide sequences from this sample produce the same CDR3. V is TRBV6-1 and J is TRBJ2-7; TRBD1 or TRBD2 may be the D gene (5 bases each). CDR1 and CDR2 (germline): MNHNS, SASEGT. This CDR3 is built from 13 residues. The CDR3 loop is CASRGGYSYEQYF. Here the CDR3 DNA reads TGCGCCAGCCGTGGGGGTTATTCCTACGAGCAGTACTTC.

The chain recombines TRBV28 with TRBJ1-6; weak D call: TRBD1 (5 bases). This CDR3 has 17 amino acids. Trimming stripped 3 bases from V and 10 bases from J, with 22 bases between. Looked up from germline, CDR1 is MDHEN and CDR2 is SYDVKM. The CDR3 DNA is TGTGCCAGCAGTTTTTGGGCAGCCTTTACTGGGGGATCACCCCTCCACTTT. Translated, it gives CASSFWAAFTGGSPLHF.

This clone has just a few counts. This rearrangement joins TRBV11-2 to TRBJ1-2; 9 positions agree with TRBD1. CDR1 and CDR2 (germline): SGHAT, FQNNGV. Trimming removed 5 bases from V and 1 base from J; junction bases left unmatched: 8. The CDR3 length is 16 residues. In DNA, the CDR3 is TGTGCCAGCAGCACCTACAGGACAGGGGATAACTATGGCTACACCTTC. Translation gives CASSTYRTGDNYGYTF. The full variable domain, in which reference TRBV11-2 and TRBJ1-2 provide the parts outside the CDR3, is EAGVAQSPRYKIIEKRQSVAFWCNPISGHATLYWYQQILGQGPKLLIQFQNNGVVDDSQLPKDRFSAERLKGVDSTLKIQPAKLEDSAVYLCASSTYRTGDNYGYTFGSGTRLTVV.

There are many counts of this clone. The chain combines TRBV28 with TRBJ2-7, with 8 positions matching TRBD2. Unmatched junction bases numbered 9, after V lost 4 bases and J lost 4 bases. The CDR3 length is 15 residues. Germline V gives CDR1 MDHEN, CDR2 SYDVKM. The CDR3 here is CASSWPGLGAYEQYF. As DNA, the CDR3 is TGTGCCAGCAGTTGGCCGGGACTAGGCGCTTACGAGCAGTACTTC.

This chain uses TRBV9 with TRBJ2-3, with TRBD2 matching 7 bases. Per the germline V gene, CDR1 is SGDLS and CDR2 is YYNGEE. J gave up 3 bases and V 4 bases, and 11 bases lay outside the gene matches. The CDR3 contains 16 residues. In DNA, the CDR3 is TGTGCCAGCAGCCCGAGGACTAGGGCGGGGACAGATACGCAGTATTTT. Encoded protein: CASSPRTRAGTDTQYF.

CDR3 bases: TGCAGTGCCGAGGGACTAGCGGGGAGGGGTGGTAGAGATACGCAGTATTTT. Protein sequence: CSAEGLAGRGGRDTQYF. The J gene is TRBJ2-3, the V gene TRBV20-1, with 13 bases matching TRBD2. The CDR3 totals 17 residues. The germline V gene has CDR1 DFQATT and CDR2 SNEGSKA (reference sequence). Germline trimming cut 6 bases from V and 5 bases from J; bases unmatched to any gene: 14.

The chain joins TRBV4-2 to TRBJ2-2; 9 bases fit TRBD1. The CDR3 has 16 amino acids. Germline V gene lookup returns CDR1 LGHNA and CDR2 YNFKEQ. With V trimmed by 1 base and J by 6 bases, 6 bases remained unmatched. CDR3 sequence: CASSQAGTGRAGELFF. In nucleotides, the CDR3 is TGTGCCAGCAGCCAAGCCGGGACAGGGAGGGCCGGGGAGCTGTTTTTT.

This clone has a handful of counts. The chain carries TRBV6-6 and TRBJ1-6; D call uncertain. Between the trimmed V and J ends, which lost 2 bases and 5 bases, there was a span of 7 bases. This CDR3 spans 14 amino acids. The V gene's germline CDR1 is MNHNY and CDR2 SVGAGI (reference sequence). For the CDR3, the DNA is TGTGCCAGCAGTTACGTTAGAGATAATTCACCCCTCCACTTT. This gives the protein CASSYVRDNSPLHF.

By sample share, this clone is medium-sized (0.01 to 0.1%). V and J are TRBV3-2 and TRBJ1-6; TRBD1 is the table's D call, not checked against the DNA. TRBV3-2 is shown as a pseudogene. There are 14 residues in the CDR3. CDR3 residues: CASNAGTYNSPLHF. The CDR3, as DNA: TGTGCCAGCAACGCCGGGACATATAATTCACCCCTCCACTTT.

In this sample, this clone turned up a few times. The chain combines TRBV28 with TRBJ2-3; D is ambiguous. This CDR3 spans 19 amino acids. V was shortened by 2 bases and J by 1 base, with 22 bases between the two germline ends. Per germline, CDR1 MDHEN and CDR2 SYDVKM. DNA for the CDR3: TGTGCCAGCAGTTTACCGCCAGTTGGGGATGAAGGTGGCACAGATACGCAGTATTTT. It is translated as CASSLPPVGDEGGTDTQYF.

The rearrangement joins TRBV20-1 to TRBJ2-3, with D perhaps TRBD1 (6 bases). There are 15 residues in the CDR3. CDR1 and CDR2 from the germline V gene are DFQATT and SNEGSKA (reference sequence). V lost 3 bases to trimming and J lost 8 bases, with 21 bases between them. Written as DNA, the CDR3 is TGCAGTGCTAGTGACGGGACACCCCTCTCTTCTACGCAGTATTTT. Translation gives CSASDGTPLSSTQYF.

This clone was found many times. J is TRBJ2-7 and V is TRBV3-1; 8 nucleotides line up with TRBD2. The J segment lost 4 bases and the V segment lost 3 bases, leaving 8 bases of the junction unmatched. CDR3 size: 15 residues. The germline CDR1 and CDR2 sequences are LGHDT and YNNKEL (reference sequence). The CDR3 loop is CASSQGTSGAYEQYF. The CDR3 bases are TGTGCCAGCAGCCAGGGAACTAGCGGAGCTTACGAGCAGTACTTC.

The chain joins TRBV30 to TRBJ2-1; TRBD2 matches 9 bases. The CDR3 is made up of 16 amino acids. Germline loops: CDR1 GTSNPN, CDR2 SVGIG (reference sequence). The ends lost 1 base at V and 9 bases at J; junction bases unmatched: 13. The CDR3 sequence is CAWSGGSGRGGGEQFF. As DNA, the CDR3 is TGTGCCTGGAGTGGGGGTAGCGGGAGAGGAGGCGGTGAGCAGTTCTTC.

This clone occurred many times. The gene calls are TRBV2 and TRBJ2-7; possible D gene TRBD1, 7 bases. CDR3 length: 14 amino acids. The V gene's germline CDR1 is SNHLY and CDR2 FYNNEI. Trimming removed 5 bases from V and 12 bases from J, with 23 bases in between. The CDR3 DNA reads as TGTGCCAGCAGTCCAGGGGGGACACTCCAACATCGGTACTTC. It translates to CASSPGGTLQHRYF.

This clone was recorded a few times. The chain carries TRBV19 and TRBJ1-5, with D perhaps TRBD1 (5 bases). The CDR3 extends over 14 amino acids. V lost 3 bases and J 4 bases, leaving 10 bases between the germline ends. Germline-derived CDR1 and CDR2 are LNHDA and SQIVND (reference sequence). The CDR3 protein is CASSMQGGNQPQHF. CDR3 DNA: TGTGCCAGTAGTATGCAGGGCGGGAATCAGCCCCAGCATTTT.